The clone carrying this TCR beta chain has ten or more counts. As yet, its antigen is unknown. The library protocol tagged individual cDNA molecules with unique molecular identifiers. TCRdb re-called the 5' RACE reads with MiXCR, one entry per CDR3 protein. The data show approximately 64,000 distinct CDR3 sequences, with 4% to 5.5% seen just once and approximately 4.9% held by the top ten. This CDR3 has 13 residues. Germline V gene sequence: CDR1 SQVTM, CDR2 ANQGSEA. Trimming cost V 6 bases and J 2 bases; bases outside gene matches: 5. The data were obtained in a study of early T cells in non-severe SARS-CoV-2 infection. On the study more broadly: Chains from this unsorted whole-blood bulk RNA could not be paired. General observations from the study: Matching against VDJdb likely underestimated virus-specific expansions, favoring anti-spike CD8.

The sequencing sample was made of whole blood. The TCR was taken from an adult who was a healthcare worker with PCR-confirmed SARS-CoV-2 infection or an uninfected control (not recorded which). This sequence joins TRBV29-1 and TRBJ2-5, with 8 positions matching TRBD2. This CDR3 is CSVLREGQETQYF. CDR3 bases: TGCAGCGTCCTTCGGGAGGGGCAAGAGACCCAGTACTTC. Full variable domain (remainder filled in from reference TRBV29-1 and TRBJ2-5): SAVISQKPSRDICQRGTSLTIQCQVDSQVTMMFWYRQQPGQSLTLIATANQGSEATYESGFVIDKFPISRPNLTFSTLTVSNMSPEDSSIYLCSVLREGQETQYFGPGTRLLVL.